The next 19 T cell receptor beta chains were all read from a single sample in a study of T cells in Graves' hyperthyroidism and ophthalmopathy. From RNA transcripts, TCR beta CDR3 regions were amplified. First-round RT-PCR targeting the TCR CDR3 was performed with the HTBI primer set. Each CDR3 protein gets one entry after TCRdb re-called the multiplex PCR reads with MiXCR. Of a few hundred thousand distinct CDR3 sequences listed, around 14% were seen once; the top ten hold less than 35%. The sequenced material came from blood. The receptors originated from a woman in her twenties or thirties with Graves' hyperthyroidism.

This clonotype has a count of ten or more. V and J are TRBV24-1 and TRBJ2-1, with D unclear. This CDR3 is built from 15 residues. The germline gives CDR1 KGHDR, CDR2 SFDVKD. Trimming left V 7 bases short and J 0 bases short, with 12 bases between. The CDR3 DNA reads TGTGCCACCAGAGGATCCAGAAGCTCCTACAATGAGCAGTTCTTC. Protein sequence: CATRGSRSSYNEQFF.

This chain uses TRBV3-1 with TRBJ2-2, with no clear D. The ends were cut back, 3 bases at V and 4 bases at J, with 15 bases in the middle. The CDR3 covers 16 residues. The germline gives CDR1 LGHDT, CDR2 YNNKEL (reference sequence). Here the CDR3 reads CASSQGRFSFTGELFF. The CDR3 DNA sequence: TGTGCCAGCAGCCAGGGCAGATTCTCTTTCACCGGGGAGCTGTTTTTT.

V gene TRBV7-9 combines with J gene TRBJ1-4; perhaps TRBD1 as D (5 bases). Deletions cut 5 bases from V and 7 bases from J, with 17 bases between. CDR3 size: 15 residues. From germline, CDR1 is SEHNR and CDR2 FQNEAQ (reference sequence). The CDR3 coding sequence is TGTGCCAGCAGCCTCAGCCGGGGCAAAGGTGAAAAACTGTTTTTT. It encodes CASSLSRGKGEKLFF.

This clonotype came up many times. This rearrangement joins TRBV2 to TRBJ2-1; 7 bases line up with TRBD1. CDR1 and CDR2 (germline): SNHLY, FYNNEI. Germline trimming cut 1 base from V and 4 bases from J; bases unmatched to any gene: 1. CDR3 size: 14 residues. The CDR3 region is CASSEEGAYNEQFF. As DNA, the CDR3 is TGTGCCAGCAGTGAAGAGGGGGCGTACAATGAGCAGTTCTTC.

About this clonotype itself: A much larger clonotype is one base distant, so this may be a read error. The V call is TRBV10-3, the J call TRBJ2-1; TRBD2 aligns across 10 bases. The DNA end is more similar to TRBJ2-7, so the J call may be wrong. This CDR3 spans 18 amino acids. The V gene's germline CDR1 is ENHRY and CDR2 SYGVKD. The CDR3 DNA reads TGTGCCATCAGTGAGAACGAACTAGCGGGGCAGGCCTACAATGAGCAGTACTTC. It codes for CAISENELAGQAYNEQYF.

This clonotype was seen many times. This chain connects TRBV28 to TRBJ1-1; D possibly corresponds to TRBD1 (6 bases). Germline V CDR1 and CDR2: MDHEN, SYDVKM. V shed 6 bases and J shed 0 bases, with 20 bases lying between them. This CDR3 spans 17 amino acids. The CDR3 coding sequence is TGTGCCAGCAGATATCAAGATGCGGGACATCTGAACACTGAAGCTTTCTTT. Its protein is CASRYQDAGHLNTEAFF.

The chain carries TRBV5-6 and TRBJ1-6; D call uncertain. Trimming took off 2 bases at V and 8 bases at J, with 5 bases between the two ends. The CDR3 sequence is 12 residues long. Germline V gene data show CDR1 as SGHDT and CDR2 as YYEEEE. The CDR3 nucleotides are TGTGCCAGCAGCTTTCCGGATTCACCCCTCCACTTT. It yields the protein CASSFPDSPLHF.

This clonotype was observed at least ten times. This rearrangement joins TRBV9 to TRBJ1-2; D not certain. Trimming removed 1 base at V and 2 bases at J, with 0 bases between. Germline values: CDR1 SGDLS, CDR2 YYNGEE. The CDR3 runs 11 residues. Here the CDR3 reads CASSVNYGYTF. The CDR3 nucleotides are TGTGCCAGCAGCGTAAACTATGGCTACACCTTC.

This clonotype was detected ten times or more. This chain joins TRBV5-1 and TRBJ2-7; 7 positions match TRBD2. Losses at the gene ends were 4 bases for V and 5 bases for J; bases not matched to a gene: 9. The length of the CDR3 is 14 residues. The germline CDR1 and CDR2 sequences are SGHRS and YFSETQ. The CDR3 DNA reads TGCGCCAGCAGCGCTTCGACTAGCTGGGACGAGCAGTACTTC. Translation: CASSASTSWDEQYF.

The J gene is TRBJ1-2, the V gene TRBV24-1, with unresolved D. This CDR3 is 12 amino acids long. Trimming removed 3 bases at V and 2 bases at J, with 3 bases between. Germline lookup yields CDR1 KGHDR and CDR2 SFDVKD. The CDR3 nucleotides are TGTGCCACCAGTGATCCCAACTATGGCTACACCTTC. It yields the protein CATSDPNYGYTF.

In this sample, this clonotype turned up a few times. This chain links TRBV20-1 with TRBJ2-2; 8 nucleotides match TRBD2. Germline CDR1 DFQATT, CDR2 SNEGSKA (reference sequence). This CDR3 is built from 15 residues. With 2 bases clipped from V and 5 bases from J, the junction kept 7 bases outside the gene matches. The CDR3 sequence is CSARPSGSKTGELFF. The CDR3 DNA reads TGCAGTGCTAGACCAAGCGGGAGCAAGACCGGGGAGCTGTTTTTT.

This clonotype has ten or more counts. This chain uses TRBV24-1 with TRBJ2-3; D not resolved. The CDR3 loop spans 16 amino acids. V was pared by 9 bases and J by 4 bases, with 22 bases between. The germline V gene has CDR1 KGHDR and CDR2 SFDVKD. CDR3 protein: CATGKPGFRSSDTQYF. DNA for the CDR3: TGTGCCACCGGTAAACCGGGCTTTCGGAGCTCAGATACGCAGTATTTT.

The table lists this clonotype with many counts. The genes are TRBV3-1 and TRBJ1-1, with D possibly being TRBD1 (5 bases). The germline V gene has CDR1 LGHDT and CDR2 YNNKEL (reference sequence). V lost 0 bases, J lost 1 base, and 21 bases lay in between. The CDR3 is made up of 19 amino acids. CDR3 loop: CASSQDPPITGKPNTEAFF. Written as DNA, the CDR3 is TGTGCCAGCAGCCAAGATCCCCCAATCACAGGAAAACCGAACACTGAAGCTTTCTTT.

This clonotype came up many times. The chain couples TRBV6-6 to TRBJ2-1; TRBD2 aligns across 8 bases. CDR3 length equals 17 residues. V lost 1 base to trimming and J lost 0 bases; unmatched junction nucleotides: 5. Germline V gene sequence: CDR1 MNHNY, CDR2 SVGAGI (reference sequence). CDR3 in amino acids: CASSYWGSGSSYNEQFF. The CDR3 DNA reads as TGTGCCAGCAGTTACTGGGGGAGCGGGAGCTCCTACAATGAGCAGTTCTTC.

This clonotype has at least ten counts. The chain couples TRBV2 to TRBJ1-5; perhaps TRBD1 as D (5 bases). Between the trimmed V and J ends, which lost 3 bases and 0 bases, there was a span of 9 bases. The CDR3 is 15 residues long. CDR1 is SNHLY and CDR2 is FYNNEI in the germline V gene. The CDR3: CASSDRVYSNQPQHF. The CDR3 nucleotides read TGTGCCAGCAGTGACAGGGTTTATAGCAATCAGCCCCAGCATTTT.

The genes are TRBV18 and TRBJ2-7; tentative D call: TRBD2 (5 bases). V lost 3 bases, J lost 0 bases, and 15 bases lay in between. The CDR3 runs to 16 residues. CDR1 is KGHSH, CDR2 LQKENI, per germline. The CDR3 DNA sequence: TGTGCCAGCTCACCGAGGGAACTACCCGCCTCCTACGAGCAGTACTTC. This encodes CASSPRELPASYEQYF.

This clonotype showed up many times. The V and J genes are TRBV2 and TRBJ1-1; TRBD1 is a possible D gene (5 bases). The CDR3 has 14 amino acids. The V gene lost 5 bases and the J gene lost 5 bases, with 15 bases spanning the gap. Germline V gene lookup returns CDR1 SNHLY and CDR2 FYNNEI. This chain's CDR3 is CASSTGRMGTEAFF. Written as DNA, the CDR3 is TGTGCCAGCAGTACGGGACGGATGGGAACTGAAGCTTTCTTT.

CDR3 sequence reads: CAWTWGLSGANVLTF. CDR3 DNA: TGTGCCTGGACATGGGGCTTATCTGGGGCCAACGTCCTGACTTTC. V usage is TRBV30 and J usage is TRBJ2-6; a weak D match, TRBD1 (5 bases). Trimming took 4 bases from V and 1 from J, leaving 11 bases between them. This CDR3 spans 15 amino acids. From germline, CDR1 is GTSNPN and CDR2 SVGIG (reference sequence).

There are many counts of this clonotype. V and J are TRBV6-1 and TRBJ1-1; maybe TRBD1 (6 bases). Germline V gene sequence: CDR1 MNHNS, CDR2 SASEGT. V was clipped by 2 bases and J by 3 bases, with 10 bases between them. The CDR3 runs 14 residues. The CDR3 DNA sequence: TGTGCCAGCAGTGAACGGGGGCGAGACACTGAAGCTTTCTTT. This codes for CASSERGRDTEAFF.